This TCR beta chain was sequenced during a study of blood T cell repertoires in COVID-19. Overall study: Collection of acute and convalescent COVID-19 samples took place in the United States, Italy and Spain.

This table comes from immunoSEQ multiplex PCR, and its TCRdb copy is limited to in-frame clones, with some not included. The sample yields over 90,000 clones, nearly 90% seen once. The V end lost 6 bases, the J end lost 2 bases, and 14 bases lay between the germline ends. Germline V gives CDR1 MDHEN, CDR2 SYDVKM. The CDR3 extends over 15 amino acids. This chain connects TRBV28 to TRBJ1-3; possible D gene TRBD1, 6 bases. The sequence was collected from a middle-aged man in a cohort sampled during active COVID-19. The sample consisted of peripheral blood. The CDR3 spells CASSLGGPPGNTIYF. The CDR3 DNA reads as TGTGCCAGCAGCCTGGGGGGGCCCCCTGGAAACACCATATATTTT. The complete variable domain, with remaining parts taken from reference TRBV28 and TRBJ1-3, reads DVKVTQSSRYLVKRTGEKVFLECVQDMDHENMFWYRQDPGLGLRLIYFSYDVKMKEKGDIPEGYSVSREKKERFSLILESASTNQTSMYLCASSLGGPPGNTIYFGEGSWLTVV.